This TCR beta chain originates from a study of CXCR3-negative and CXCR3-positive naive CD8 T cells. The TRB cDNA libraries were prepared by 5' RACE with UMI labels. No DNA is given; TCRdb re-called the 5' RACE reads and lists each CDR3 protein once. The data include about 89,000 distinct CDR3 sequences; the top ten clones carry around 0.99%. Overall study results and limits: Diversity in memory CD8+ cells fell much lower than the comparably high levels seen in both naive subsets. TRB CDR3s of CXCR3-positive naive cells were more hydrophobic than those of CXCR3-negative naive cells. Memory cells diverged, while naive CXCR3-positive and CXCR3-negative cells had similar TRBV-TRBJ usage. From TRB CDR3 properties, TCR strength was inferred; surface CD5 did not differ between naive subsets.

For this clonotype: No antigen is known for it.

Germline CDR1 MDHEN, CDR2 SYDVKM. The CDR3 contains 15 residues. What was sequenced was naive CXCR3+ CD8+ T cells from blood. Subset denoted: CD45RO-CCR7+CD27+CD95- naive CD8+ T cells expressing CXCR3 (TNR3+). The clonotype originates from a human donor in good health. Some clones in this sample may be carry-over from other donors' samples. The chain recombines TRBV28 with TRBJ2-7; the TCRdb call, TRBD1, lacks DNA for checking. CDR3 loop: CASSFVGGSRPEQYF.